The entry below gives a single T cell receptor beta chain sequence along with its context. This sample is drawn from a study of blood T cell repertoires in COVID-19. Background on the study: Acute and convalescent COVID-19 specimens originated in the United States, Italy and Spain.

Authors' data handling: How many nucleated cells were present was estimated from reference gene primer amplification. Clones were read by immunoSEQ multiplex PCR, and TCRdb kept only the in-frame ones, dropping some. That table supplies the V and J calls and clone size; D and trimming were determined from the DNA. This sample carries roughly 150,000 clones, approximately 80% of them seen once, and the ten largest clones take over 9.5%. Germline V gene data show CDR1 as KGHDR and CDR2 as SFDVKD. CDR3 size: 14 residues. V was pared by 4 bases and J by 7 bases, with 5 bases of the junction left unmatched.

The chain links TRBV24-1 to TRBJ1-2; 10 bases fit TRBD1. The sample consisted of peripheral blood. This clonotype was obtained from a man aged 55 to 70 who had recovered from COVID-19. The CDR3 DNA is TGTGCCACCAGTGAGGATTGGACAGGGGGTGGCTACACCTTC. This codes for CATSEDWTGGGYTF.